This T cell receptor beta chain was sequenced during a study of regulatory T cells in long-lasting Graves disease. Germline trimming cut 7 bases from V and 2 bases from J; bases unmatched to any gene: 10. The CDR3 sequence is 16 residues long. Germline loops: CDR1 MNHEY, CDR2 SMNVEV (reference sequence). Time point specified: newly diagnosed GD, antithyroid drugs for less than 3 months. From PBMCs, RNA was extracted and then used to make the TCR library. Sequencing libraries for TCR beta were prepared with iRepertoire HTBI primers and Arm-PCR of CDR3 regions. TCRdb processed the multiplex PCR reads anew with MiXCR; each CDR3 protein has one entry. Counted here are 400,000 to 500,000 distinct CDR3 sequences, approximately 16% occurring once; the ten biggest clones make up about 25%. This same sample was also taken into another study, of T cells in Graves' hyperthyroidism and ophthalmopathy.

The input for sequencing was peripheral blood mononuclear cells (PBMCs), taken at new diagnosis, from a patient treated with antithyroid drugs. The source is a woman aged 18 to 35 with Graves disease. The chain links TRBV27 to TRBJ2-3; 9 nucleotides align to TRBD2. The CDR3 bases are TGTGCCAGCACCCCCCTAGCGGGATTCGCCACAGATACGCAGTATTTT. Its protein is CASTPLAGFATDTQYF.